The 28 T cell receptor beta chains given below trace back to one sample, sequenced in a study of circulating CD8 cells and anti-PD-1 response in melanoma. Sorting of live CD3+CD8+TCRalphabeta+ cells by PD-1 and/or TIGIT gave four subsets. TCR libraries were prepared from around 15 ng of total RNA with the QIAseq Immune Repertoire TCR panel. TCRdb analysed the reads with MiXCR anew, one entry per CDR3 protein. In the table there are almost 800 distinct CDR3 sequences, under 9.5% of which are singletons. The sequencing used CD8+ T cells from PBMCs, collected at baseline or after one month of anti-PD-1 therapy (not recorded which). The origin of the receptors is a human donor with melanoma.

By share, this clonotype counts as large. CDR3 sequence (DNA): TGTGCCAGCAGCCCGGAGGGCCTCGACCACCAGCCCCAGCATTTT. Amino acid sequence: CASSPEGLDHQPQHF. The chain uses TRBV7-2 and TRBJ1-5; no definite D call. Per the germline V gene, CDR1 is SGHTA and CDR2 is FQGNSA. Trimming cost V 5 bases and J 7 bases, with 18 bases left between them. CDR3 length: 15 residues.

This clonotype is labeled medium-sized. The rearrangement joins TRBV28 to TRBJ1-1, with a weak D call TRBD1 (6 bases). The length of the CDR3 is 14 residues. CDR1 and CDR2 from the germline V gene are MDHEN and SYDVKM. Trimming removed 6 bases from V and 5 bases from J, with 16 bases in between. CDR3 coding DNA: TGTGCCAGCAGGACGACAGGCCCTGGGACTGAAGCTTTCTTT. Translating gives CASRTTGPGTEAFF.

By share, this clonotype ranks as medium-sized. The gene calls are TRBV19 and TRBJ2-3; 7 bases are a match to TRBD2. Germline trimming cut 8 bases from V and 1 base from J; bases unmatched to any gene: 6. Germline CDR1 LNHDA, CDR2 SQIVND (reference sequence). The CDR3 extends over 14 amino acids. CDR3 amino acids: CASDGGGGTDTQYF. CDR3 nucleotide sequence: TGTGCCAGTGACGGCGGGGGAGGCACAGATACGCAGTATTTT.

This clonotype qualifies as medium-sized (0.01 to 0.1%). The V gene is TRBV20-1, the J gene TRBJ2-1; possible D gene TRBD2, 5 bases. Trimming took off 6 bases at V and 8 bases at J, with 14 bases between the two ends. The CDR3 has 12 amino acids. CDR1 DFQATT and CDR2 SNEGSKA come from the germline V gene (reference sequence). CDR3 nucleotides: TGCAGTGCGCCCAGGACTGGGGATGAGCAGTTCTTC. Its translation is CSAPRTGDEQFF.

This clonotype is labeled as medium-sized. The chain carries TRBV28 and TRBJ2-2, with D unclear. Deletions cut 6 bases from V and 8 bases from J, with 10 bases between. Looked up from germline, CDR1 is MDHEN and CDR2 is SYDVKM. There are 12 residues in the CDR3. The CDR3 DNA is TGTGCCAGCAGCCAGAGACGGGGGGAGCTGTTTTTT. Protein product: CASSQRRGELFF.

This clonotype is large. This sequence joins TRBV29-1 and TRBJ1-1; possibly TRBD1 for D (5 bases). Germline assignment: CDR1 SQVTM and CDR2 ANQGSEA. V lost 6 bases and J 0 bases, leaving 14 bases between the germline ends. This CDR3 has 14 residues. The chain's CDR3 is CSVGRISMNTEAFF. As DNA, the CDR3 is TGCAGCGTGGGACGGATTTCGATGAACACTGAAGCTTTCTTT. Using reference TRBV29-1 and TRBJ1-1 for the parts outside the CDR3, the full variable domain is SAVISQKPSRDICQRGTSLTIQCQVDSQVTMMFWYRQQPGQSLTLIATANQGSEATYESGFVIDKFPISRPNLTFSTLTVSNMSPEDSSIYLCSVGRISMNTEAFFGQGTRLTVV.

By sample share, this clonotype is large (0.1 to 1%). V is TRBV20-1 and J is TRBJ1-1; D may be TRBD1 (5 bases). CDR3 length: 14 amino acids. The V end lost 0 bases, the J end lost 4 bases, and 12 bases lay between the germline ends. The germline V gene has CDR1 DFQATT and CDR2 SNEGSKA (reference sequence). The CDR3, as DNA: TGCAGTGCTAGAGATCAGAGCGGGGGCACTGAAGCTTTCTTT. Its translation: CSARDQSGGTEAFF.

In its sample, this clonotype ranks as large. The CDR3 coding sequence is TGCGCCAGCAGTCTCCCACATGAAGCCAAAAACATTCAGTACTTC. It encodes CASSLPHEAKNIQYF. The chain is built from TRBV23-1 and TRBJ2-4; D call uncertain. TRBV23-1 qualifies as an ORF whose function is uncertain. Trimming shortened V by 4 bases and J by 0 bases, and 10 bases separated the two germline ends. The CDR3 extends over 15 amino acids.

Judged by abundance, this clonotype is medium-sized. This sequence joins TRBV24-1 and TRBJ1-2; D not certain. The ends were cut back, 2 bases at V and 0 bases at J, with 9 bases in the middle. CDR3 length equals 15 residues. Germline V gives CDR1 KGHDR, CDR2 SFDVKD. In nucleotides, the CDR3 is TGTGCCACCAGTGATTCCGACAAGCCTAACTATGGCTACACCTTC. Amino acids: CATSDSDKPNYGYTF.

This clonotype is deemed large. The genes are TRBV7-9 and TRBJ1-4; TRBD1 matches 8 bases. Germline loops: CDR1 SEHNR, CDR2 FQNEAQ (reference sequence). With 1 base clipped from V and 6 bases from J, the junction kept 1 base outside the gene matches. The CDR3 has 14 residues. This CDR3 reads CASSLEDRDEKLFF. CDR3 DNA: TGTGCCAGCAGCTTAGAGGACAGGGATGAAAAACTGTTTTTT.

In its sample, this clonotype ranks as large. V is TRBV7-2 and J is TRBJ2-1; 10 nucleotides agree with TRBD2. The germline V gene has CDR1 SGHTA and CDR2 FQGNSA. V dropped 3 bases and J dropped 4; count of bases not matched to a gene: 3. The CDR3 length is 15 residues. CDR3 in DNA: TGTGCCAGCAGCTTTATAGCGGGGGGTTACAATGAGCAGTTCTTC. Translated: CASSFIAGGYNEQFF.

This chain connects TRBV7-3 to TRBJ2-1, with 8 bases aligning to TRBD1. The CDR3 sequence is 16 residues long. V trimming: 5 bases; J trimming: 0 bases; junction bases outside the gene matches: 6. The germline V gene encodes CDR1 SGHTA and CDR2 FQGTGA. DNA for the CDR3: TGTGCCAGCAGCCACAGGACAGGGAGCTCCTACAATGAGCAGTTCTTC. Translated, it gives CASSHRTGSSYNEQFF. The full variable domain, completed using reference TRBV7-3 and TRBJ2-1, is GAGVSQTPSNKVTEKGKYVELRCDPISGHTALYWYRQSLGQGPEFLIYFQGTGAADDSGLPNDRFFAVRPEGSVSTLKIQRTERGDSAVYLCASSHRTGSSYNEQFFGPGTRLTVL.

This clonotype is judged medium-sized. The J gene is TRBJ2-5, the V gene TRBV5-4; TRBD1 aligns across 9 bases. Trimming at V came to 4 bases and at J to 2 bases, leaving 3 bases not matched to a gene. Germline CDR1 SGHNT, CDR2 YYREEE (reference sequence). This CDR3 region has 14 residues. As DNA, the CDR3 is TGTGCCAGCAGCCCGGGACAGGGACAAGAGACCCAGTACTTC. Translated: CASSPGQGQETQYF.

Within the sample, this clonotype is medium-sized. The chain uses TRBV2 and TRBJ2-3; 12 nucleotides agree with TRBD2. This CDR3 is 16 amino acids long. Trimming removed 6 bases from V and 6 bases from J; junction bases left unmatched: 10. Germline lookup yields CDR1 SNHLY and CDR2 FYNNEI. As DNA, the CDR3 is TGTGCCAGCAGCAAGCTAGCGGGGGGGCACCCCGATACGCAGTATTTT. This codes for CASSKLAGGHPDTQYF.

By sample fraction, this clonotype is large. The chain is built from TRBV3-1 and TRBJ2-7, with TRBD1 matching 7 bases. The germline V gene encodes CDR1 LGHDT and CDR2 YNNKEL (reference sequence). The CDR3 sequence is 16 residues long. Germline trimming cut 0 bases from V and 1 base from J; bases unmatched to any gene: 6. DNA for the CDR3: TGTGCCAGCAGCCAAGACACGACAGGGCAATCCTACGAGCAGTACTTC. Amino acid sequence: CASSQDTTGQSYEQYF.

This clonotype was seen a few times. This rearrangement joins TRBV4-1 to TRBJ1-4, with unresolved D. This CDR3 has 13 residues. Between the trimmed V and J ends, which lost 2 bases and 8 bases, there was a span of 9 bases. Germline lookup yields CDR1 MGHRA and CDR2 YSYEKL. CDR3 sequence reads: CASSQLRTEKLFF. The DNA of the CDR3 is TGCGCCAGCAGCCAACTAAGAACCGAAAAACTGTTTTTT.

Judged by abundance, this clonotype is large (0.1 to 1%). The V call is TRBV27, the J call TRBJ2-5, with D possibly being TRBD1 (5 bases). The CDR3 runs 16 residues. Germline V CDR1 and CDR2: MNHEY, SMNVEV (reference sequence). The V end was cut by 4 bases, the J end by 8 bases, with 23 bases between. CDR3 region: CASSSSLSGPGKTQYF. The CDR3 DNA follows: TGTGCCAGCAGTTCATCACTCTCCGGGCCAGGGAAAACCCAGTACTTC.

With respect to this clonotype: This may come from a read error, since a much larger clone is one base off. The missing conserved phenylalanine or tryptophan at the end of this CDR3 makes a read error likely. The rearrangement uses TRBV12-3 or TRBV12-4 and TRBJ2-5; 10 bases align to TRBD1. V lost 5 bases and J lost 3; bases outside the gene matches: 9. CDR3 size: 16 residues. The CDR3 nucleotides are TGTGCCAGCAGTGAACTGGACAGGGGGATGGAAGAGACCCAGTACTCC. It is translated as CASSELDRGMEETQYS.

Judged by abundance, this clonotype is large. V usage is TRBV4-1 and J usage is TRBJ1-1; D unresolved. This CDR3 region has 16 residues. CDR1 and CDR2 (germline): MGHRA, YSYEKL. The ends were cut back, 0 bases at V and 6 bases at J, with 17 bases in the middle. In DNA, the CDR3 is TGCGCCAGCAGCCAAGAATGGGGTCTACTGCTGGCTGAAGCTTTCTTT. Translated: CASSQEWGLLLAEAFF.

This clonotype is classed as medium-sized. V usage is TRBV9 and J usage is TRBJ2-7; the D gene is possibly TRBD2 (5 bases). The germline V and J ends were trimmed by 7 bases and 6 bases, with 20 bases remaining between them. Germline V gene data show CDR1 as SGDLS and CDR2 as YYNGEE. This CDR3 contains 14 residues. CDR3 sequence reads: CASAPGTHVGEQYF. CDR3 nucleotide sequence: TGTGCCAGCGCGCCGGGAACTCACGTGGGCGAGCAGTACTTC.

By sample fraction, this clonotype is large. This rearrangement joins TRBV19 to TRBJ1-4, with no clear D. The V gene's germline CDR1 is LNHDA and CDR2 SQIVND (reference sequence). The CDR3 contains 12 residues. V was clipped by 10 bases and J by 9 bases, with 15 bases between them. CDR3 in amino acids: CATGLAKKKLFF. The CDR3 DNA reads TGTGCCACTGGACTGGCGAAAAAAAAACTGTTTTTT.

This clonotype is large in the sample. This chain uses TRBV7-3 with TRBJ2-7, with D possibly matching TRBD1 (5 bases). There are 15 residues in the CDR3. Germline-derived CDR1 and CDR2 are SGHTA and FQGTGA. V was shortened by 2 bases and J by 2 bases, with 13 bases between the two germline ends. The CDR3 loop is CASSLGPGLPYEQYF. The CDR3 region has the DNA TGTGCCAGCAGCTTAGGGCCAGGGTTGCCCTACGAGCAGTACTTC.

As regards this clonotype: Being one base from a much bigger clone, this may be a read error. The chain carries TRBV5-3 and TRBJ2-4; D is unclear. TRBV5-3 is designated an ORF whose function remains uncertain. The CDR3 is 14 amino acids. With 1 base removed from V and 8 bases from J, the gap between germline ends came to 13 bases. CDR3 loop: CARSLSPNGDIQYF. DNA of the CDR3: TGTGCCAGAAGCTTGAGCCCGAACGGAGACATTCAGTACTTC.

This clonotype is deemed large. The chain carries TRBV29-1 and TRBJ2-7; TRBD2 aligns across 8 bases. Losses at the gene ends were 7 bases for V and 0 bases for J; bases not matched to a gene: 8. The length of the CDR3 is 14 residues. Germline CDR1 reads SQVTM; CDR2 reads ANQGSEA. The CDR3 DNA is TGCAGCGCCCGGGCCGGGGGGGCCTCCTACGAGCAGTACTTC. Translation gives CSARAGGASYEQYF.

In this sample, this clonotype is large. The CDR3, as DNA: TGTGCCAGCAGCGGGACTAGCGGGGGCAATGAGCAGTTCTTC. Encoded protein: CASSGTSGGNEQFF. The chain links TRBV2 to TRBJ2-1, with 14 nucleotides matching TRBD2. Germline assignment: CDR1 SNHLY and CDR2 FYNNEI. This CDR3 has 14 amino acids. The V segment lost 6 bases and the J segment 6 bases; nucleotides outside the gene matches: 1.

This clonotype is medium-sized within its sample. The chain uses TRBV9 and TRBJ2-1; TRBD2 matches at 9 bases. From germline, CDR1 is SGDLS and CDR2 YYNGEE. Germline trimming cut 0 bases from V and 6 bases from J; bases unmatched to any gene: 4. This CDR3 comprises 15 residues. The CDR3 sequence is CASSVGSGGPNEQFF. The CDR3 nucleotides are TGTGCCAGCAGCGTAGGGAGCGGGGGGCCCAATGAGCAGTTCTTC.

This clonotype ranks as large. The V call is TRBV19, the J call TRBJ1-2; TRBD1 matches 9 bases. CDR3 size: 14 residues. Germline CDR1 reads LNHDA; CDR2 reads SQIVND (reference sequence). V lost 6 bases and J lost 2; bases outside the gene matches: 4. As DNA, the CDR3 is TGTGCCAGTAGGCCACAGGGGGCGAACTATGGCTACACCTTC. Its protein is CASRPQGANYGYTF.

By share, this clonotype ranks as medium-sized. The chain employs TRBV19 and TRBJ2-4, with D perhaps matching TRBD2 (6 bases). CDR3 length: 13 residues. V was trimmed by 1 base and J by 8 bases, leaving 9 bases between them. The germline CDR1 and CDR2 sequences are LNHDA and SQIVND (reference sequence). The CDR3 DNA follows: TGTGCCAGTAGTATAGTTCCGGGAGACATTCAGTACTTC. It yields the protein CASSIVPGDIQYF.